This T cell receptor beta chain is drawn from a study of T cell repertoires and HLA-DP antigens. Looking at the study overall: One alloantigen had more than 9 groove amino acid differences from self, the other one. Study results and limitations: Total CD4+ responders were stimulated by HeLa antigen-presenting cells. Average cumulative frequency of previously undetected clones was under 40% against one allele and less than 55% against the other.

Measured with immunoSEQ multiplex PCR; TCRdb has only the in-frame clones, and not every one. The top ten clones hold 1.6% of a sample with tens of thousands of clones, around 80% of them seen once. Looked up from germline, CDR1 is WNHNN and CDR2 is SYGVQD (reference sequence). V was trimmed by 0 bases and J by 6 bases, leaving 16 bases between them. This CDR3 is 16 amino acids long. Notes on this clone: Its antigen remains unknown.

The J gene is TRBJ2-3, the V gene TRBV10-1, with a tentative D call TRBD1 (5 bases). Sample: CD4+ T cells from PBMCs. The clonotype comes from a man aged 55-75 years in good health and CMV-seronegative. CDR3 coding DNA: TGCGCCAGCAGTGAGTCCAGGGTGCCTCCATGGGATACGCAGTATTTT. It specifies CASSESRVPPWDTQYF.